The 4 T cell receptor beta chains given below trace back to one sample, sequenced in a study of blood T cells in healthy people across ages. A J-beta primer mix and a sample-barcoded 5' primer were used in a second PCR of about 7 to 12 cycles. TCRdb re-called the 5' RACE reads through MiXCR, storing one row per CDR3 protein. The sample lists 790,000 or so distinct CDR3 sequences; 35% to 60% were seen once. What was sequenced was blood. All receptors derive from a man older than 75 in good health.

This chain links TRBV3-1 with TRBJ2-5; D gene uncertain. This CDR3 has 14 residues. Germline V gives CDR1 LGHDT, CDR2 YNNKEL (reference sequence). V lost 1 base to trimming and J lost 7 bases, with 13 bases between them. CDR3 amino acids: CASSQGSRLGTQYF. CDR3 sequence (DNA): TGTGCCAGCAGCCAAGGATCAAGGCTGGGGACCCAGTACTTC.

This chain uses TRBV29-1 with TRBJ2-5, with TRBD2 identical over 10 bases. Looked up from germline, CDR1 is SQVTM and CDR2 is ANQGSEA. The CDR3 covers 17 residues. J lost 7 bases, V lost 2 bases, and 16 bases had no gene match. DNA of the CDR3: TGCAGCGTTGAAAAAGCGGGAGGGCCTTTTCTGGTTGGGACCCAGTACTTC. This encodes CSVEKAGGPFLVGTQYF.

This clonotype was observed many times. The chain links TRBV12-3 or TRBV12-4 to TRBJ1-5; 7 nucleotides match TRBD1. Unmatched junction bases numbered 4, after V lost 4 bases and J lost 4 bases. This CDR3 is built from 14 residues. CDR3 sequence (DNA): TGTGCCAGCAGTTGGGGGACAGAAAATCAGCCCCAGCATTTT. This sequence encodes CASSWGTENQPQHF.

The chain employs TRBV4-3 and TRBJ2-7, with 7 bases lining up with TRBD2. The tail of the sequence fits TRBJ2-5 better, so the J call may be wrong. Per the germline V gene, CDR1 is LGHNA and CDR2 is YSLEER. The length of the CDR3 is 16 residues. The CDR3 nucleotides are TGCGCCAGCAGCCAAGAGAGGAACAGGCGGGGGGAGACCCAGTACTTC. This encodes CASSQERNRRGETQYF.